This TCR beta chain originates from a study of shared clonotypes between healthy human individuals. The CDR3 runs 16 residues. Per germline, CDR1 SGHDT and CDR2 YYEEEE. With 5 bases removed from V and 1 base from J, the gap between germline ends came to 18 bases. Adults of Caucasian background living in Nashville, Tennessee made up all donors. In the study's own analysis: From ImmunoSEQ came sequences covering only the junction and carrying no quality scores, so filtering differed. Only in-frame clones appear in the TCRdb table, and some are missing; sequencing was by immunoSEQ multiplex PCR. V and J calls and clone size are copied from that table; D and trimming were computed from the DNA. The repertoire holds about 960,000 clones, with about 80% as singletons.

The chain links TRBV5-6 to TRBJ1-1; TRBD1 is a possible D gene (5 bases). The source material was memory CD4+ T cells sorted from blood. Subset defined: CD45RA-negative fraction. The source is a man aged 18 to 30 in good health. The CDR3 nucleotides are TGTGCCAGCAGTCCAATTAAGACAGCCACGAACACTGAAGCTTTCTTT. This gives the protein CASSPIKTATNTEAFF.